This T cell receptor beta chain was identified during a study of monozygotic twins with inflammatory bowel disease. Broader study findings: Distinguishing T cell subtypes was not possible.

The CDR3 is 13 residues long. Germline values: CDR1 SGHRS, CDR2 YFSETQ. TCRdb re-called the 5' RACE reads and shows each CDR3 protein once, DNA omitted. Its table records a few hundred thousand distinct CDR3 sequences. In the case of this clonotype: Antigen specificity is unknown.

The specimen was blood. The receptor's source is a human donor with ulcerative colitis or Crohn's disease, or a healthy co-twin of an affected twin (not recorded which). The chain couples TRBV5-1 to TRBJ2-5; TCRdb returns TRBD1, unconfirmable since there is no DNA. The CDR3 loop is CASSPSSGETQYF.